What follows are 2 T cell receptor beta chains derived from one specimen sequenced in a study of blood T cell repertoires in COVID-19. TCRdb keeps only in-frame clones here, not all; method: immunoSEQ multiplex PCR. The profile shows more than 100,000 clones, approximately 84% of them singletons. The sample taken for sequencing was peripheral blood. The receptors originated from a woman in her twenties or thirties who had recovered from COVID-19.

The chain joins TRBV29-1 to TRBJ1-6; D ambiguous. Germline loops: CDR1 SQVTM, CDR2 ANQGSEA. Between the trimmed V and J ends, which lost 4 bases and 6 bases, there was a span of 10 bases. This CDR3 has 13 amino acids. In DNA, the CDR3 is TGCAGCGTTGTTGAGGGTTCTAATTCACCCCTCCACTTT. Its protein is CSVVEGSNSPLHF.

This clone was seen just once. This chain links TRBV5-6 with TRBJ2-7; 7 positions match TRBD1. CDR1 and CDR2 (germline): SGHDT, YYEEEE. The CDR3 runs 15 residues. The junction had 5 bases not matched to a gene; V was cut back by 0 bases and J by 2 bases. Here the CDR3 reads CASSLEGTAPYEQYF. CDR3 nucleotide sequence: TGTGCCAGCAGCTTGGAGGGGACAGCGCCCTACGAGCAGTACTTC. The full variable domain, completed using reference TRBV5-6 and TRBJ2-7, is DAGVTQSPTHLIKTRGQQVTLRCSPKSGHDTVSWYQQALGQGPQFIFQYYEEEERQRGNFPDRFSGHQFPNYSSELNVNALLLGDSALYLCASSLEGTAPYEQYFGPGTRLTVT.